Below are 4 T cell receptor beta chains sequenced from a single sample in a study of blood T cell repertoires in COVID-19 (dated by TCRdb to 2020 to 2021). Receptors were amplified or captured by the immunoSEQ multiplex PCR assay. Not all clones reach the TCRdb copy of this immuneACCESS table, which keeps in-frame sequences only. Checked studies attribute under half of the gap to unresolved V genes and leave the rest unexplained. The sample includes 100,000 to 150,000 clones, with approximately 71% observed a single time. The top ten constitute 7.9% of the sample. Sample: peripheral blood. Source of these receptors: a human donor in a cohort sampled during active COVID-19.

The chain uses TRBV29-1 and TRBJ1-5, with D possibly being TRBD1 (6 bases). CDR3 length: 14 residues. Germline CDR1 SQVTM, CDR2 ANQGSEA. Trimming shortened V by 2 bases and J by 0 bases, and 8 bases separated the two germline ends. The CDR3 DNA sequence: TGCAGCGTTGAAAGGACAGATAGCAATCAGCCCCAGCATTTT. Translation gives CSVERTDSNQPQHF.

This clone was counted between two and nine times. J is TRBJ1-2 and V is TRBV4-1; D ambiguous. The CDR3 is made up of 14 amino acids. The V end was cut by 3 bases, the J end by 4 bases, with 12 bases between. CDR1 and CDR2 from the germline V gene are MGHRA and YSYEKL. CDR3 nucleotide sequence: TGCGCCAGCAGCCAGGAGGGAGGAGGCTATGGCTACACCTTC. This gives the protein CASSQEGGGYGYTF.

This clone was recorded a few times. The gene calls are TRBV7-9 and TRBJ1-1; no definite D call. The CDR3 contains 16 residues. Trimming cost V 6 bases and J 0 bases, with 17 bases left between them. Germline V gives CDR1 SEHNR, CDR2 FQNEAQ (reference sequence). CDR3 amino acids: CASRQTTDFMNTEAFF. Written as DNA, the CDR3 is TGTGCCAGCAGACAGACTACCGATTTCATGAACACTGAAGCTTTCTTT.

This chain links TRBV12-3 or TRBV12-4 with TRBJ1-5; no definite D call. The CDR3 is 13 amino acids. Trimming removed 7 bases at V and 4 bases at J, with 11 bases between. The CDR3 here is CASTGSLNQPQHF. The CDR3 DNA reads TGTGCCAGCACCGGGAGTTTAAATCAGCCCCAGCATTTT.